This T cell receptor beta chain emerged from a study of blood T cell repertoires in COVID-19. Whole-study context: Samples representing acute and convalescent COVID-19 were sourced from the United States, Italy and Spain. From T cells, B-cell-depleted T cells, or PBMCs came the material, which was cDNA or gDNA.

CDR3 length: 12 amino acids. The ends were cut back, 5 bases at V and 4 bases at J, with 8 bases in the middle. Looked up from germline, CDR1 is LGHDT and CDR2 is YNNKEL (reference sequence). Libraries were prepared by immunoSEQ multiplex PCR; TCRdb keeps only in-frame clonotypes and omits some of them. Of roughly 49,000 clones in the sample, over 80% are singletons; the top ten hold over 10%. The receptor was derived from a human donor in a cohort sampled during active COVID-19. The chain couples TRBV3-1 (or the pseudogene TRBV3-2) to TRBJ1-2; no reliable D call. The sequenced material came from peripheral blood. In nucleotides, the CDR3 is TGTGCCAGCAGCTCCCGGGGCTATGGCTACACCTTC. This translates into CASSSRGYGYTF.